This entry concerns a single T cell receptor beta chain. In the authors' workflow: Estimation of nucleated cell counts was performed using reference gene primer amplification. Clones were read by immunoSEQ multiplex PCR, and TCRdb kept only the in-frame ones, dropping some. V, J and clone size reflect that table, while D and trimming were determined from the DNA. The table includes under 150,000 clones, about four fifths detected once. Trimming at V came to 3 bases and at J to 5 bases, leaving 11 bases not matched to a gene. The CDR3 is 17 amino acids. The germline V gene encodes CDR1 SGDLS and CDR2 YYNGEE. The record originates from a study of blood T cell repertoires in COVID-19. Study as a whole: Material from acute and convalescent COVID-19 was sourced from the United States, Italy and Spain. T cells, B-cell-depleted T cells, or PBMCs supplied cDNA or gDNA.

The receptor's source is an elderly woman with acute or convalescent COVID-19. The sequencing sample was made of peripheral blood. The chain links TRBV9 to TRBJ2-5; 12 bases fit TRBD2. The CDR3 DNA is TGTGCCAGCAGCGCTTTCTCTAGCGGGGGGGCCCCGGAGACCCAGTACTTC. This encodes CASSAFSSGGAPETQYF.